This T cell receptor beta chain was found in a study of shared clonotypes between healthy human individuals. Study-level results: It was expected that sequencing depth would affect clonotype sharing among donors.

Naive CD8 populations comprised CD45RO-negative cells positively selected for CCR7, excluding terminally differentiated effector memory CD45RA+ cells. As concerns this clone: Its specificity is unknown. Other DNA sequences in the same sample also yield this CDR3.

CDR3 length: 11 amino acids. V lost 1 base, J lost 7 bases, and 5 bases lay in between. Germline V gives CDR1 SEHNR, CDR2 FQNEAQ (reference sequence). Generated by immunoSEQ multiplex PCR, the TCRdb table keeps only in-frame clones and is missing some. The table lists about 580,000 clones, roughly 98% of them singletons. The sample taken for sequencing was naive CD8+ T cells sorted from blood. The chain has TRBV7-9 and TRBJ2-7; D remains unclear. This clonotype originated in a man younger than 45 in good health. The CDR3 DNA sequence: TGTGCCAGCAGCTTAGGGCGGGAGCAGTACTTC. It encodes CASSLGREQYF.